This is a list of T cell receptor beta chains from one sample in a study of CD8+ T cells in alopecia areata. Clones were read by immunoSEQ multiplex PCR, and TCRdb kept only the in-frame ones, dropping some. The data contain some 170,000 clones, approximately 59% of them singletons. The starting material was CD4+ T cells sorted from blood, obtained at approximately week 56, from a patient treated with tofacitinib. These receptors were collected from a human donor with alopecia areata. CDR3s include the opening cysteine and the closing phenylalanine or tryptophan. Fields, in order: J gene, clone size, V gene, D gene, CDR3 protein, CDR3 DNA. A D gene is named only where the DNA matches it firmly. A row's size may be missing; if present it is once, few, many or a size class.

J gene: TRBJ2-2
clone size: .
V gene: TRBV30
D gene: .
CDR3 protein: CAWSVRTGELFF
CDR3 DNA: TGTGCCTGGAGTGTAAGGACCGGGGAGCTGTTTTTT

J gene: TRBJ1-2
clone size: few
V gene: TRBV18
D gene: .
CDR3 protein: CASSPEVANGYTF
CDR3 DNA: TGTGCCAGCTCACCAGAAGTGGCGAACGGCTACACCTTC

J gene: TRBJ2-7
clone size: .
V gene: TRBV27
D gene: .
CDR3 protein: CASSLRSGPGFYEQYF
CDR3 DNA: TGTGCCAGCAGTTTACGGTCGGGACCAGGGTTCTACGAGCAGTACTTC

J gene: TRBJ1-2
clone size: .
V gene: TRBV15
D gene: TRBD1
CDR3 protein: CATSGVRGDYGYTF
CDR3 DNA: TGTGCCACCAGCGGCGTCAGGGGGGACTATGGCTACACCTTC

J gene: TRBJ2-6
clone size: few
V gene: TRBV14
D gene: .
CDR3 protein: CASSQASGANVLTF
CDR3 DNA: TGTGCCAGCAGCCAAGCATCCGGGGCCAACGTCCTGACTTTC

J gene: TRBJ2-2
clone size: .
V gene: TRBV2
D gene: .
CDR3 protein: CASSESKVTELFF
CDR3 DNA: TGTGCCAGCAGTGAAAGTAAGGTCACGGAGCTGTTTTTT

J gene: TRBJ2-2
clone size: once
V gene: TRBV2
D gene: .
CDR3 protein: CASRFRDQRTGELFF
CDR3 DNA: TGTGCCAGCAGATTCCGGGACCAACGAACCGGGGAGCTGTTTTTT

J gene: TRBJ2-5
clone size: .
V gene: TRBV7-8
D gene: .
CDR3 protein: CASSLSPGRGQETQYF
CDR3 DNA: TGTGCCAGCAGCTTAAGCCCAGGGAGGGGGCAAGAGACCCAGTACTTC

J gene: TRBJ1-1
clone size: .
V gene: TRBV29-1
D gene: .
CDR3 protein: CSVAPRRGDTEAFF
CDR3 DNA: TGCAGCGTTGCCCCGCGGCGGGGAGACACTGAAGCTTTCTTT

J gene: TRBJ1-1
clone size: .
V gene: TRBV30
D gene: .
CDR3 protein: CAWSRGRRLRDTEAFF
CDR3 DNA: TGTGCCTGGAGTCGGGGAAGGAGGCTACGGGACACTGAAGCTTTCTTT

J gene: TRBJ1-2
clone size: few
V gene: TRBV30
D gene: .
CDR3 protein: CAWSLQPNYGYTF
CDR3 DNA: TGTGCCTGGAGTTTACAGCCTAACTATGGCTACACCTTC

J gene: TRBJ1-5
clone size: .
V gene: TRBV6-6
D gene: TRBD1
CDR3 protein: CASTTGGNQPQHF
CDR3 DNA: TGTGCCAGCACGACAGGGGGCAATCAGCCCCAGCATTTT

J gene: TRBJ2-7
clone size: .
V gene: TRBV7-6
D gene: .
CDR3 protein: CASSLDGGSGEQYF
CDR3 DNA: TGTGCCAGCAGCTTAGACGGGGGCTCCGGGGAGCAGTACTTC

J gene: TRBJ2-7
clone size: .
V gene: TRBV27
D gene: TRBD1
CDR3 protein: CASSRGQLYEQYF
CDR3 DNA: TGTGCCAGCAGTCGGGGACAGCTCTACGAGCAGTACTTC

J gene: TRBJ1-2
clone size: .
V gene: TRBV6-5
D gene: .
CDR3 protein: CASSLPGRNSGYTF
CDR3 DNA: TGTGCCAGCAGCCTGCCGGGACGCAATTCTGGCTACACCTTC

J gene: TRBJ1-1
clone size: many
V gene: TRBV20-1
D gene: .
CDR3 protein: CSANMGREAFF
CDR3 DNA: TGCAGTGCTAACATGGGTCGTGAAGCTTTCTTT

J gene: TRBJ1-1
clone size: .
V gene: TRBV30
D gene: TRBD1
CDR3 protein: CAWTPLGQTNTEAFF
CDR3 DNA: TGTGCCTGGACGCCCCTGGGACAGACAAACACTGAAGCTTTCTTT

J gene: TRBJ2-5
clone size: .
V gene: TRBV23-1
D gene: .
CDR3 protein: CASSHDGPMSPRQETQYF
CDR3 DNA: TGCGCCAGCAGTCATGACGGCCCCATGAGTCCCAGGCAAGAGACCCAGTACTTC

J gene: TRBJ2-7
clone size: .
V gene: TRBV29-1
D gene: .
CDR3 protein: CSVDQGSYEQYF
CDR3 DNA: TGCAGCGTTGACCAGGGGTCCTACGAGCAGTACTTC

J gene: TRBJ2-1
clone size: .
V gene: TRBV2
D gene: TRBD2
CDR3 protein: CASKRREGIYNEQFF
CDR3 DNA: TGTGCCAGCAAAAGACGGGAGGGGATCTACAATGAGCAGTTCTTC

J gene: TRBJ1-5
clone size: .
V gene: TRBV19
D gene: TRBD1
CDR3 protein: CASSTTGGHQPQHF
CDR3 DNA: TGTGCCAGTAGTACGACAGGGGGCCATCAGCCCCAGCATTTT

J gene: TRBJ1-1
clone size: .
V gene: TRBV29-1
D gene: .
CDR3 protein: CSVAGAGEAFF
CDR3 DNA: TGCAGCGTTGCGGGGGCAGGTGAAGCTTTCTTT

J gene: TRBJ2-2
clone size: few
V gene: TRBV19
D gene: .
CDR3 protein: CASSIDTGELFF
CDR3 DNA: TGTGCCAGTAGTATAGATACCGGGGAGCTGTTTTTT

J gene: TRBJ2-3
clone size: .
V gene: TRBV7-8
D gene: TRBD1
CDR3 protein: CASTPITGGQRDTQYF
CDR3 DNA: TGTGCCAGCACCCCTATTACAGGGGGCCAAAGAGATACGCAGTATTTT

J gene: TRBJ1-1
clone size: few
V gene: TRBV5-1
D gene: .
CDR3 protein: CASSRELQRSNTEAFF
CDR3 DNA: TGCGCCAGCAGCAGGGAGCTACAGAGATCGAACACTGAAGCTTTCTTT

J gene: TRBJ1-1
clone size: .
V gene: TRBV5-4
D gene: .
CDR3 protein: CASSLEVNTEAFF
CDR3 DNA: TGTGCCAGCAGCTTGGAGGTGAACACTGAAGCTTTCTTT

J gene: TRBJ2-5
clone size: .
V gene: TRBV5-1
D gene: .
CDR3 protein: CASARTRGKETQYF
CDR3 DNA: TGCGCCAGCGCTCGAACTCGTGGGAAAGAGACCCAGTACTTC

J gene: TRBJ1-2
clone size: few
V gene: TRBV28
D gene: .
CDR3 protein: CASSDRKNYGYTF
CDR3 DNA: TGTGCCAGCAGCGACAGGAAGAACTATGGCTACACCTTC

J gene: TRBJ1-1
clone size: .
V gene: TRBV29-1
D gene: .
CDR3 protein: CSVRGAKAFF
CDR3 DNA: TGCAGCGTTCGGGGGGCAAAAGCTTTCTTT

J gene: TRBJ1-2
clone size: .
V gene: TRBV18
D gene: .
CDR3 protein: CASSLGPGPYGYTF
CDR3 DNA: TGTGCCAGCTCACTCGGTCCGGGCCCCTATGGCTACACCTTC

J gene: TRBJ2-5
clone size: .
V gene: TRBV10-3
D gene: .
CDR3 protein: CAISESGNLGETQYF
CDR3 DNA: TGTGCCATCAGTGAGTCGGGGAACCTGGGAGAGACCCAGTACTTC

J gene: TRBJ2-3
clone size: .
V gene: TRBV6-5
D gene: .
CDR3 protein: CASSYFTSTDTQYF
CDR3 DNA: TGTGCCAGCAGTTATTTCACTAGCACAGATACGCAGTATTTT

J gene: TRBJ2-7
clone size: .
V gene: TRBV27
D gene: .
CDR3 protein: CASRHRVEGTYEQYF
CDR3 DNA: TGTGCCAGCAGGCACCGGGTCGAGGGGACCTACGAGCAGTACTTC

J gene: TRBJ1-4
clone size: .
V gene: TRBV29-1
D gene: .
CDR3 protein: CSVGLSQTSNEKLFF
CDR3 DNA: TGCAGCGTTGGTCTATCGCAGACCTCTAATGAAAAACTGTTTTTT

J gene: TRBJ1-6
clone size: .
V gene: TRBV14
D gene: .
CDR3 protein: CASSQLRVNSPLHF
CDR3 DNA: TGTGCCAGCAGCCAACTCAGGGTCAACTCACCCCTCCACTTT

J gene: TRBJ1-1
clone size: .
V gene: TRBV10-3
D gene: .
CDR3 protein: CAISATRNTEAFF
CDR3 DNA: TGTGCCATCAGTGCGACACGAAACACTGAAGCTTTCTTT

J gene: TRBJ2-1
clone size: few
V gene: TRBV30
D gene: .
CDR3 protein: CAWSAQLGGGLGEQFF
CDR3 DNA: TGTGCCTGGAGTGCCCAGCTGGGCGGGGGCTTGGGTGAGCAGTTCTTC

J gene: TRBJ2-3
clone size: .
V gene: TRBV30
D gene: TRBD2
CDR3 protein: CAWSHPGLAGNTQYF
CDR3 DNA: TGTGCCTGGAGCCATCCCGGACTAGCGGGGAATACGCAGTATTTT

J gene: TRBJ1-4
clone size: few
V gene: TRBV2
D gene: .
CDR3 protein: CASSDGRDLAGKLFF
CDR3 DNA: TGTGCCAGCAGTGATGGCAGGGATCTTGCCGGAAAACTGTTTTTT

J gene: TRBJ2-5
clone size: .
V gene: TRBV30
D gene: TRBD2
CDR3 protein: CAWKNSGGETQYF
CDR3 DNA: TGTGCCTGGAAAAATAGCGGGGGGGAGACCCAGTACTTC

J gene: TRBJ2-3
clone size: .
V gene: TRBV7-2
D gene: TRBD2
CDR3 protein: CASSFSGGVLDTQYF
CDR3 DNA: TGTGCCAGCAGCTTTAGCGGGGGTGTGTTAGATACGCAGTATTTT

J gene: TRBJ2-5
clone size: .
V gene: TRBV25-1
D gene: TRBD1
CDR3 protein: CAAGTVGETQYF
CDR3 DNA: TGTGCCGCCGGGACAGTCGGTGAGACCCAGTACTTC

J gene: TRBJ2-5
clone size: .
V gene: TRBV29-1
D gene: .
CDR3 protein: CSVDWNQETQYF
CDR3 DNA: TGCAGCGTTGATTGGAACCAGGAGACCCAGTACTTC

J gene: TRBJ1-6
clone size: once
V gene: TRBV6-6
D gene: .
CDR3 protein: CASSYQAALNSPLHF
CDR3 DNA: TGTGCCAGCAGTTACCAGGCAGCCCTTAATTCACCCCTCCACTTT

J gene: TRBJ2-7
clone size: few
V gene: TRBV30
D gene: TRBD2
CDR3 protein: CAWSVPRIAGLPVPTYEQYF
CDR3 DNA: TGTGCCTGGAGTGTACCCCGAATAGCGGGGCTTCCAGTACCCACCTACGAGCAGTACTTC

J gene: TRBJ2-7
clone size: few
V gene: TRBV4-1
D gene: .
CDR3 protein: CASSQAKGHEQYF
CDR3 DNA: TGCGCCAGCAGCCAAGCTAAGGGCCACGAGCAGTACTTC

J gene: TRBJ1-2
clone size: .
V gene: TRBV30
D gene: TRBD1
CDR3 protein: CAWSVGQNYGYTF
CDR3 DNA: TGTGCCTGGAGTGTGGGACAGAACTATGGCTACACCTTC

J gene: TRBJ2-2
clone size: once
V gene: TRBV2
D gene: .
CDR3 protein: CASRGQPTGELFF
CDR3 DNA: TGTGCCAGCAGAGGACAGCCCACCGGGGAGCTGTTTTTT

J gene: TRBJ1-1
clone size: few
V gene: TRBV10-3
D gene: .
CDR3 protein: CATQGLAEAFF
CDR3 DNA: TGTGCCACCCAGGGGCTTGCTGAAGCTTTCTTT

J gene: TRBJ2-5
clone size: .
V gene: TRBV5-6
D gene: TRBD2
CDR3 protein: CASSFSGGEETQYF
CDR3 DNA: TGTGCCAGCAGCTTTAGCGGGGGTGAAGAGACCCAGTACTTC

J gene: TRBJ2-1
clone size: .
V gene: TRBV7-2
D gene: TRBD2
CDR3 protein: CASSRFGLAGAYNEQFF
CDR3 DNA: TGTGCCAGCAGCAGGTTCGGACTAGCGGGGGCTTACAATGAGCAGTTCTTC